This TCR beta chain was documented in a study of T cell responses to AZD1222 COVID-19 vaccine. Generated by immunoSEQ multiplex PCR, the TCRdb table keeps only in-frame clones and is missing some. The sample includes approximately 140,000 clones, 90% to 95% of them seen just once. Study observations and caveats: A mostly white British donor set with more females was recruited, and clonal diversity was possibly underestimated.

This clone occurred once. Its antigen is currently unknown. The starting material was peripheral blood, obtained 28 days after the second AZD1222 dose. This sequence was found in an adult who received the AZD1222 COVID-19 vaccine.

The CDR3 DNA reads as TGTGCCAGCAGCTTAGGGGGGTCCACTGAAGCTTTCTTT. It yields the protein CASSLGGSTEAFF. The J gene is TRBJ1-1, the V gene TRBV7-6, with TRBD1 as a possible D gene (5 bases). Deletions cut 1 base from V and 4 bases from J, with 7 bases between. The CDR3 covers 13 residues. Germline CDR1 is SGHVS and CDR2 is FNYEAQ.